Following are 7 T cell receptor beta chains from one sample sequenced in a study of blood T cell repertoires in COVID-19. Here immunoSEQ multiplex PCR was the method, and the copy in TCRdb shows in-frame clones only, minus some. The sample has more than 75,000 clones, 88% seen once; the top ten hold approximately 4.4%. The specimen was peripheral blood. These receptor sequences come from an elderly woman with acute or convalescent COVID-19.

The chain links TRBV4-1 to TRBJ2-1, with 7 bases aligning to TRBD2. The CDR3 length is 16 residues. Germline assignment: CDR1 MGHRA and CDR2 YSYEKL. V trimming: 1 base; J trimming: 9 bases; junction bases outside the gene matches: 12. The DNA of the CDR3 is TGCGCCAGCAGCCAAGTTGGACTAGAGTATTATCTTGAGCAGTTCTTC. Its protein is CASSQVGLEYYLEQFF.

CDR3 sequence (DNA): TGTGCCAGAAGAGGAGGGGCAGGCTTCCAGCCCCAGCATTTT. Amino acid sequence: CARRGGAGFQPQHF. J is TRBJ1-5 and V is TRBV6-4; TRBD1 is a possible D gene (5 bases). Germline V gives CDR1 MRHNA, CDR2 SNTAGT. Trimming pared 9 bases from V and 7 bases from J, leaving 19 bases between. The CDR3 loop spans 14 amino acids.

J is TRBJ1-1 and V is TRBV5-1, with D perhaps TRBD1 (5 bases). The V gene lost 0 bases and the J gene lost 5 bases, with 11 bases spanning the gap. The germline V gene encodes CDR1 SGHRS and CDR2 YFSETQ. The CDR3 runs 14 residues. CDR3 residues: CASSLDRPVTEAFF. The DNA of the CDR3 is TGCGCCAGCAGCTTGGACAGGCCCGTGACTGAAGCTTTCTTT.

This clone was found a few times. This sequence joins TRBV5-5 and TRBJ1-1; TRBD1 matches 9 bases. The V and J ends lost 0 bases and 3 bases, in that order; junction bases with no gene match: 3. Germline V CDR1 and CDR2: SGHKS, YYEKEE (reference sequence). The CDR3 length is 15 residues. As DNA, the CDR3 is TGTGCCAGCAGCTTGGAACGGGACAGGGACACTGAAGCTTTCTTT. Protein sequence: CASSLERDRDTEAFF.

The gene calls are TRBV25-1 and TRBJ2-6; D possibly corresponds to TRBD1 (6 bases). Trimming removed 4 bases from V and 0 bases from J, with 16 bases in between. This CDR3 spans 18 amino acids. Germline V lookup: CDR1 MGHDK, CDR2 SYGVNS. CDR3 protein: CASSVSQGKVSGANVLTF. CDR3 DNA: TGTGCCAGCAGTGTGTCCCAGGGGAAAGTCTCTGGGGCCAACGTCCTGACTTTC. The full variable domain, its missing parts supplied by reference TRBV25-1 and TRBJ2-6, is EADIYQTPRYLVIGTGKKITLECSQTMGHDKMYWYQQDPGMELHLIHYSYGVNSTEKGDLSSESTVSRIRTEHFPLTLESARPSHTSQYLCASSVSQGKVSGANVLTFGAGSRLTVL.

The J gene is TRBJ1-5, the V gene TRBV7-2; maybe TRBD1 (6 bases). V was trimmed by 2 bases and J by 9 bases, leaving 14 bases between them. Germline CDR1 and CDR2: SGHTA and FQGNSA. CDR3 length: 14 amino acids. As DNA, the CDR3 is TGTGCCAGCAGCTTATCAGGGGCCCGAGGGCCCCAGCATTTT. Translating gives CASSLSGARGPQHF.

V is TRBV6-5 and J is TRBJ2-1; TRBD1 agrees at 8 bases. CDR3 length equals 13 residues. After removal of 7 bases from V and 5 bases from J, the junction contained 4 bases not matched to a gene. In germline, CDR1 is MNHEY, CDR2 SVGAGI. The CDR3 DNA follows: TGTGCCAGCAAAGGGACAGGCGACAATGAGCAGTTCTTC. Translation gives CASKGTGDNEQFF.